The following is a TCR beta chain sequence with its context. Its specificity is not known. This sample was taken from a study of response to subunit inactivated influenza vaccine. Study conclusions and caveats: Each seasonal influenza vaccination recruits few new T cells, the authors suggested.

TCRdb re-analysed the RT-PCR reads in MiXCR, keeping a single row per CDR3 protein. The sample consists of 530,000 or so distinct CDR3 sequences, over 9.5% of them appearing once. The CDR3 spans 16 residues. Germline lookup yields CDR1 SEHNR and CDR2 FQNEAQ (reference sequence). V lost 0 bases to trimming and J lost 8 bases; unmatched junction nucleotides: 10. Sequences were derived from PBMCs from blood, sampled on the day of vaccination. The sequence derives from a man aged 50-60 years who received an inactivated influenza vaccine. The chain combines TRBV7-9 with TRBJ1-1; TRBD1 aligns across 9 bases. This chain's CDR3 is CASSLAPGQGLREAFF. CDR3 coding DNA: TGTGCCAGCAGCTTAGCCCCGGGACAGGGACTTCGCGAAGCTTTCTTT.